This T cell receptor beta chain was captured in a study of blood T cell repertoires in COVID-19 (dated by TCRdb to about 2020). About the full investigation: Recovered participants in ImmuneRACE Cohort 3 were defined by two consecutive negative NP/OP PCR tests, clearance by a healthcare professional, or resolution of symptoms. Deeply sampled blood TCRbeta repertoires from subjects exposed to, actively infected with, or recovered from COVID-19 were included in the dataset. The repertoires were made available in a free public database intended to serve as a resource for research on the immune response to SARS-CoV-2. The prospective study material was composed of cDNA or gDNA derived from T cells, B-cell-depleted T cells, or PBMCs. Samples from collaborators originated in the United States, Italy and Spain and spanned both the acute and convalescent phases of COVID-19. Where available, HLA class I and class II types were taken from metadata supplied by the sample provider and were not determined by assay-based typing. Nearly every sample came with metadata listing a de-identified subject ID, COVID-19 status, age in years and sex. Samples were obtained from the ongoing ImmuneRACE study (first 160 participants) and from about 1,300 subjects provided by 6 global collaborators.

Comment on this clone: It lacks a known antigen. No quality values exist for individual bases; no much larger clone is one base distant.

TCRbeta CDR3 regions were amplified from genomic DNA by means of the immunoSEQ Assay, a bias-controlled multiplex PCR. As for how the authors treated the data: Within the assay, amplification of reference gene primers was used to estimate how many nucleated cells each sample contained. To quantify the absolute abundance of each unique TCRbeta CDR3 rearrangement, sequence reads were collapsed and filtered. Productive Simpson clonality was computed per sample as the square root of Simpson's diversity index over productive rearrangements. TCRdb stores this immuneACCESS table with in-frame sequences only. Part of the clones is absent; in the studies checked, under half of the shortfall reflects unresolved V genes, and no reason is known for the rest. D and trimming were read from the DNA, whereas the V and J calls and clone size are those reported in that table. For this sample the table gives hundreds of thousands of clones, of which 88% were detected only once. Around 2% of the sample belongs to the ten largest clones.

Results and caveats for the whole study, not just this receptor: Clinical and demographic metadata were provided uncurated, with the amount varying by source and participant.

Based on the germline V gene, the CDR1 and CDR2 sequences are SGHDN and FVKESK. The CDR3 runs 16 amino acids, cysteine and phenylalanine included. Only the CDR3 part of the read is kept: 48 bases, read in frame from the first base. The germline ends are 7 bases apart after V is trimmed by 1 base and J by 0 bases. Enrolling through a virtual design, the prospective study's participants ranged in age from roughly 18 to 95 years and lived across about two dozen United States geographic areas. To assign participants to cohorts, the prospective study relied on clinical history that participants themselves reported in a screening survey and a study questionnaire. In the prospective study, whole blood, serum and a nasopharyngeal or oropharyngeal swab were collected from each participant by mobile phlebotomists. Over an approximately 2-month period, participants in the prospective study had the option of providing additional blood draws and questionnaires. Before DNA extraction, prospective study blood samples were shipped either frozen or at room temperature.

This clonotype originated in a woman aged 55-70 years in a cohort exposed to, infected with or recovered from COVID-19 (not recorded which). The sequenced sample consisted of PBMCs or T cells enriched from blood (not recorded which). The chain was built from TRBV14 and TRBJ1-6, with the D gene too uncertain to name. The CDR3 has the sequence CASSQVYSSYNSPLHF. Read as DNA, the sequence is TGTGCCAGCAGCCAAGTGTACAGCTCCTATAATTCACCCCTCCACTTT. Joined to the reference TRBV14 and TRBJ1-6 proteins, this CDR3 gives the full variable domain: EAGVTQFPSHSVIEKGQTVTLRCDPISGHDNLYWYRRVMGKEIKFLLHFVKESKQDESGMPNNRFLAERTGGTYSTLKVQPAELEDSGVYFCASSQVYSSYNSPLHFGNGTRLTVT.